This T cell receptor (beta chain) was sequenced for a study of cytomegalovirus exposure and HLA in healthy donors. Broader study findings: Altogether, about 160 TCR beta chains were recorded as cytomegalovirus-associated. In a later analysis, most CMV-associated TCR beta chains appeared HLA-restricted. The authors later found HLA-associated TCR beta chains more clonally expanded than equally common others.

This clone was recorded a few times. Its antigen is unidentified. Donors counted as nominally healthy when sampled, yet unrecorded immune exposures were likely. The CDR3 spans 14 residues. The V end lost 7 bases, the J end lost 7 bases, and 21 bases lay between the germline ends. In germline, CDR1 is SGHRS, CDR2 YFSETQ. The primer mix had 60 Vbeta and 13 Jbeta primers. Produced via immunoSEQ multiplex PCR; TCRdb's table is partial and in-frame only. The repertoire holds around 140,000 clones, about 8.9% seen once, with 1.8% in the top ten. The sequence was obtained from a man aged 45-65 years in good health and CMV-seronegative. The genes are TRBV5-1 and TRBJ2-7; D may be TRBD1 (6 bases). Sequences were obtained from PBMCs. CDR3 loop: CASAVDRTAGEQYF. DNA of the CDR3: TGCGCCAGCGCAGTTGATAGGACAGCAGGAGAGCAGTACTTC.